These 12 T cell receptor beta chains share one sample of origin, sequenced in a study of CD8 T cells in ankylosing spondylitis. The antigens for these receptors are not known. TCRdb fed the 5' RACE reads into MiXCR, producing one record per CDR3 protein. The sample yields roughly 470,000 distinct CDR3 sequences, roughly a quarter seen once. Study-level findings and limits: Characteristic of ankylosing spondylitis blood, it appeared, was a TCR beta motif comprising several highly homologous variants.

Sequenced: blood, either unsorted or a sorted T cell fraction (not recorded which). These receptor sequences come from a male donor with ankylosing spondylitis.

This clonotype was recorded a few times. This chain connects TRBV20-1 to TRBJ2-2; 7 bases are a match to TRBD2. The CDR3 length is 16 residues. Germline V gives CDR1 DFQATT, CDR2 SNEGSKA (reference sequence). With 3 bases clipped from V and 1 base from J, the junction kept 8 bases outside the gene matches. The CDR3 loop reads CSASAHGGRNTGELFF. The CDR3 coding sequence is TGCAGTGCTAGTGCTCACGGCGGGAGGAACACCGGGGAGCTGTTTTTT.

This clonotype was counted only a few times. The chain recombines TRBV19 with TRBJ2-6; D is undetermined. V was pared by 6 bases and J by 0 bases, with 9 bases between. The CDR3 contains 15 residues. Looked up from germline, CDR1 is LNHDA and CDR2 is SQIVND (reference sequence). The CDR3 nucleotides are TGTGCCAGTAGCCAACAGAGCTCTGGGGCCAACGTCCTGACTTTC. The encoded protein is CASSQQSSGANVLTF.

The rearrangement joins TRBV12-3 or TRBV12-4 to TRBJ2-1; TRBD2 is a possible D gene (5 bases). The CDR3 loop spans 13 amino acids. The V end was cut by 3 bases, the J end by 4 bases, with 7 bases between. The CDR3 region has the DNA TGTGCCAGCAGTTTCGGGATATACAATGAGCAGTTCTTC. This encodes CASSFGIYNEQFF.

The table lists this clonotype with a few counts. This chain uses TRBV27 with TRBJ2-3; 12 bases agree with TRBD2. CDR3 length equals 19 residues. Trimming cost V 3 bases and J 4 bases; bases outside gene matches: 14. Germline CDR1 is MNHEY and CDR2 is SMNVEV (reference sequence). In DNA, the CDR3 is TGTGCCAGCAGTTTCCTTGGGCTAGCGGGAGGGCCGGGCCCAGATACGCAGTATTTT. This encodes CASSFLGLAGGPGPDTQYF.

This chain joins TRBV18 and TRBJ1-4; TRBD1 might be the D (6 bases). CDR1 is KGHSH and CDR2 is LQKENI in the germline V gene. Deletions cut 3 bases from V and 3 bases from J, with 17 bases between. This CDR3 is 17 amino acids long. CDR3 in amino acids: CASSPTTGLGANEKLFF. As DNA, the CDR3 is TGTGCCAGCTCACCGACCACAGGGTTGGGTGCTAATGAAAAACTGTTTTTT.

This clonotype showed up just a few times. The V call is TRBV25-1, the J call TRBJ2-7, with 8 bases fitting TRBD1. V gave up 0 bases and J gave up 6 bases; unmatched junction bases: 10. The germline gives CDR1 MGHDK, CDR2 SYGVNS. This CDR3 contains 16 residues. CDR3 sequence: CASSEYPWQGACEQYF. The CDR3 DNA is TGTGCCAGCAGTGAATATCCATGGCAGGGGGCCTGCGAGCAGTACTTC.

This clonotype was detected a few times. The rearrangement joins TRBV5-5 to TRBJ2-7, with a weak D call TRBD1 (7 bases). The V gene lost 2 bases and the J gene lost 1 base, with 13 bases spanning the gap. Germline V CDR1 and CDR2: SGHKS, YYEKEE (reference sequence). The CDR3 runs 15 residues. This CDR3 reads CASSLGGTVSYEQYV. DNA for the CDR3: TGTGCCAGCAGCTTAGGCGGGACAGTGTCCTACGAGCAGTACGTC.

The sample holds a few counts of this clonotype. This chain links TRBV20-1 with TRBJ2-1; D may be TRBD1 or TRBD2 (6 bases each). V was shortened by 6 bases and J by 4 bases, with 16 bases between the two germline ends. Per germline, CDR1 DFQATT and CDR2 SNEGSKA (reference sequence). The CDR3 totals 14 residues. The CDR3 nucleotides are TGCAGTGCGGAGGGGGGCGGAGTATACAATGAGCAGTTCTTC. Translated, it gives CSAEGGGVYNEQFF.

The V gene is TRBV2, the J gene TRBJ1-1; a weak D match, TRBD1 (6 bases). Germline loops: CDR1 SNHLY, CDR2 FYNNEI. The CDR3 has 15 amino acids. Trimming removed 4 bases from V and 5 bases from J, with 17 bases in between. Written as DNA, the CDR3 is TGTGCCAGCAGTGGGAAGTTCAGGGGAAGTACTGAAGCTTTCTTT. Amino acid sequence: CASSGKFRGSTEAFF.

The chain links TRBV5-1 to TRBJ1-4; D unclear. Trimming removed 6 bases from V and 4 bases from J, with 13 bases in between. From germline, CDR1 is SGHRS and CDR2 YFSETQ. This CDR3 spans 14 amino acids. CDR3 sequence reads: CASTLDGDNEKLFF. The CDR3 coding sequence is TGCGCCAGCACCCTGGATGGGGATAATGAAAAACTGTTTTTT.

In its sample, this clonotype was seen a few times. The chain joins TRBV9 to TRBJ2-1, with 10 bases matching TRBD2. The CDR3 is 16 amino acids. The trim removed 3 bases at V and 9 bases at J, leaving 12 bases unmatched. Germline values: CDR1 SGDLS, CDR2 YYNGEE. CDR3 sequence (DNA): TGTGCCAGCAGCGACTATCTAGCGGGAGCACGGGGTGAGCAGTTCTTC. Amino acids: CASSDYLAGARGEQFF.

The gene calls are TRBV20-1 and TRBJ2-7, with D hard to call. The CDR3 sequence is 12 residues long. Trimming took off 1 base at V and 1 base at J, with 5 bases between the two ends. Per germline, CDR1 DFQATT and CDR2 SNEGSKA (reference sequence). The DNA for the CDR3 is TGCAGTGCTAGAGCCAGTTCCTACGAGCAGTACGTC. This sequence encodes CSARASSYEQYV.